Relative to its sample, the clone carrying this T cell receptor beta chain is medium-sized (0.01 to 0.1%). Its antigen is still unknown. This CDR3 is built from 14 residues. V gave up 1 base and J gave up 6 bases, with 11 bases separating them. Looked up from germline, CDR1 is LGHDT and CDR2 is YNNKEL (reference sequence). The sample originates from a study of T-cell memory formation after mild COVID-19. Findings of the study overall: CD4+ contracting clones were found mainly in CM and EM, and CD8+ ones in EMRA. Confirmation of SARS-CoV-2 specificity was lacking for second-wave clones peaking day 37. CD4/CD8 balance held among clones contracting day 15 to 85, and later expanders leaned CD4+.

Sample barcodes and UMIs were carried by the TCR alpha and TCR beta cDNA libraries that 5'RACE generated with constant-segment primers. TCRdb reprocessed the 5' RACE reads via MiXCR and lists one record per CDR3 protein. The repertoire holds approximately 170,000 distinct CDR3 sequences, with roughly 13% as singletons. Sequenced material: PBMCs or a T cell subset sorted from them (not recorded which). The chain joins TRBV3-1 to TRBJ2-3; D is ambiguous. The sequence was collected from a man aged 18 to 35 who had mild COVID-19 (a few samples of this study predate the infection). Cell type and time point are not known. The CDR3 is CASSQAPPPDTQYF. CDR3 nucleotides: TGTGCCAGCAGCCAAGCACCCCCCCCGGATACGCAGTATTTT.